This entry lists 30 T cell receptor beta chains sequenced from one sample in a study of cytomegalovirus exposure and HLA in healthy donors. PCR used 60 Vbeta primers and 13 Jbeta primers. This table comes from immunoSEQ multiplex PCR, and its TCRdb copy is limited to in-frame clones, with some not included. The table lists some 95,000 clones, about 69% of them singletons. The sequenced sample consisted of PBMCs. The source is a woman aged 18 to 35 in good health and CMV-seropositive.

The chain employs TRBV6-6 and TRBJ2-7; D may be TRBD1 (6 bases). V dropped 5 bases and J dropped 1 base, with 15 bases sitting between them. The CDR3 extends over 15 amino acids. The germline gives CDR1 MNHNY, CDR2 SVGAGI (reference sequence). This chain's CDR3 is CASSHPPTGSYEQYF. The CDR3 DNA follows: TGTGCCAGCAGTCATCCCCCTACAGGGTCCTACGAGCAGTACTTC.

There are a few counts of this clone. The gene calls are TRBV10-3 and TRBJ2-2; TRBD1 agrees at 9 bases. Per the germline V gene, CDR1 is ENHRY and CDR2 is SYGVKD. The CDR3 is 14 amino acids. Trimming took 6 bases from V and 3 from J; bases not matched to a gene: 2. CDR3 loop: CAIRRQGDTGELFF. CDR3 in DNA: TGTGCCATCAGACGACAGGGGGACACCGGGGAGCTGTTTTTT.

V is TRBV5-4 and J is TRBJ1-1; D remains unclear. The CDR3 runs 13 residues. Germline CDR1 SGHNT, CDR2 YYREEE (reference sequence). V was cut by 3 bases and J by 6 bases, with 12 bases left in between. CDR3 loop: CASSSSEASEAFF. The CDR3 bases are TGTGCCAGCAGCTCGTCCGAGGCCTCTGAAGCTTTCTTT.

V is TRBV19 and J is TRBJ1-1; D may be TRBD1 (5 bases). V lost 2 bases to trimming and J lost 6 bases, with 10 bases between them. The CDR3 contains 13 residues. The germline CDR1 and CDR2 sequences are LNHDA and SQIVND (reference sequence). The CDR3 DNA reads TGTGCCAGTAGTATACCAGGGAGGGCTGAAGCTTTCTTT. It codes for CASSIPGRAEAFF.

This chain connects TRBV4-3 to TRBJ2-6; no clear D. V shed 0 bases and J shed 3 bases, with 9 bases lying between them. The V gene's germline CDR1 is LGHNA and CDR2 YSLEER. This CDR3 spans 16 amino acids. CDR3 DNA sequence: TGCGCCAGCAGCCAAGATCTAGGTTTTGGGGCCAACGTCCTGACTTTC. This encodes CASSQDLGFGANVLTF.

This rearrangement joins TRBV19 to TRBJ2-1; 9 bases are shared with TRBD1. CDR3 length equals 15 residues. The germline gives CDR1 LNHDA, CDR2 SQIVND (reference sequence). J lost 8 bases, V lost 7 bases, and 12 bases had no gene match. Written as DNA, the CDR3 is TGTGCCAGTACCCCCCTGGCCGGGACAGGGCATGAGCAGTTCTTC. Residues: CASTPLAGTGHEQFF.

The chain combines TRBV13 with TRBJ1-2; 12 positions match TRBD1. This CDR3 is built from 17 residues. Per the germline V gene, CDR1 is PRHDT and CDR2 is FYEKMQ (reference sequence). V gave up 4 bases and J gave up 4 bases; unmatched junction bases: 10. In nucleotides, the CDR3 is TGTGCCAGCAGCTCCGGGACAGGGGGCGGATTAGGCTATGGCTACACCTTC. Translation: CASSSGTGGGLGYGYTF.

This clone has a handful of counts. This chain connects TRBV7-8 to TRBJ2-2; TRBD1 might be the D (5 bases). Germline assignment: CDR1 SGHVS and CDR2 FQNEAQ. V was cut by 2 bases and J by 3 bases, with 16 bases left in between. The CDR3 is made up of 17 amino acids. The CDR3 nucleotides are TGTGCCAGCAGCTTAAGTTGGTCAGGGTCGGACACCGGGGAGCTGTTTTTT. Translated, it gives CASSLSWSGSDTGELFF. Based on the CDR3 plus reference TRBV7-8 and TRBJ2-2, the full variable domain is GAGVSQSPRYKVAKRGQDVALRCDPISGHVSLFWYQQALGQGPEFLTYFQNEAQLDKSGLPSDRFFAERPEGSVSTLKIQRTQQEDSAVYLCASSLSWSGSDTGELFFGEGSRLTVL.

This clone came up a few times. The chain uses TRBV9 and TRBJ2-1; 7 nucleotides line up with TRBD1. Germline V gene sequence: CDR1 SGDLS, CDR2 YYNGEE. Unmatched junction bases numbered 1, after V lost 0 bases and J lost 7 bases. The CDR3 sequence is 13 residues long. CDR3 in DNA: TGTGCCAGCAGCGTAGGGACAGGTAATGAGCAGTTCTTC. This translates into CASSVGTGNEQFF.

The V gene is TRBV7-8, the J gene TRBJ2-3; 11 bases agree with TRBD2. The ends lost 10 bases at V and 2 bases at J; junction bases unmatched: 5. CDR1 and CDR2 (germline): SGHVS, FQNEAQ. CDR3 length: 14 residues. CDR3 in DNA: TGTGCCACCAAGACTAGCGGGAACACAGATACGCAGTATTTT. This encodes CATKTSGNTDTQYF. The whole variable domain, filled in from reference TRBV7-8 and TRBJ2-3, reads GAGVSQSPRYKVAKRGQDVALRCDPISGHVSLFWYQQALGQGPEFLTYFQNEAQLDKSGLPSDRFFAERPEGSVSTLKIQRTQQEDSAVYLCATKTSGNTDTQYFGPGTRLTVL.

This clone was seen a few times. The V gene is TRBV4-1, the J gene TRBJ1-6; D is possibly TRBD1 (6 bases). The CDR3 covers 18 residues. Germline values: CDR1 MGHRA, CDR2 YSYEKL. V shed 0 bases and J shed 10 bases, with 22 bases lying between them. Here the CDR3 reads CASSQERSGASKPSPLHF. The CDR3 coding sequence is TGCGCCAGCAGCCAAGAAAGGTCAGGGGCAAGTAAACCCTCACCCCTCCACTTT.

This clone came up a few times. The genes are TRBV28 and TRBJ2-4; no clear D. The CDR3 length is 11 residues. Trimming cost V 6 bases and J 8 bases, with 8 bases left between them. Germline CDR1 and CDR2: MDHEN and SYDVKM. The CDR3 loop is CASSPRDIQYF. The CDR3 DNA follows: TGTGCCAGCAGCCCACGCGACATTCAGTACTTC.

This clone was picked up one time. The rearrangement links TRBV7-9 to TRBJ2-5, with a tentative D call TRBD2 (5 bases). Germline values: CDR1 SEHNR, CDR2 FQNEAQ (reference sequence). CDR3 length: 14 residues. V lost 2 bases to trimming and J lost 2 bases, with 9 bases between them. The CDR3 is CASSLIPGQETQYF. The CDR3 nucleotides are TGTGCCAGCAGCTTAATTCCGGGGCAAGAGACCCAGTACTTC.

J is TRBJ2-3 and V is TRBV29-1, with 11 bases fitting TRBD2. The CDR3 consists of 15 residues. Unmatched junction bases numbered 10, after V lost 4 bases and J lost 7 bases. Germline V CDR1 and CDR2: SQVTM, ANQGSEA. The chain's CDR3 is CSVGPILAGVHTQYF. In DNA form, the CDR3 reads TGCAGCGTTGGCCCGATACTAGCGGGAGTTCATACGCAGTATTTT.

This clone occurred a few times. V and J are TRBV7-2 and TRBJ2-5; TRBD1 is a possible D gene (6 bases). With 2 bases removed from V and 4 bases from J, the gap between germline ends came to 8 bases. From germline, CDR1 is SGHTA and CDR2 FQGNSA. The CDR3 has 13 residues. This CDR3 reads CASSLTGPETQYF. For the CDR3, the DNA is TGTGCCAGCAGCTTAACAGGGCCAGAGACCCAGTACTTC.

The chain joins TRBV9 to TRBJ2-7; 9 bases are shared with TRBD1. Germline V gene sequence: CDR1 SGDLS, CDR2 YYNGEE. The CDR3 contains 15 residues. V shed 0 bases and J 7 bases; nucleotides not matched to a gene: 8. CDR3 DNA: TGTGCCAGCAGCGTAGCTACAGGGGGCTACGAGGAGCAGTACTTC. It is translated as CASSVATGGYEEQYF. The full variable domain, completed using reference TRBV9 and TRBJ2-7, is DSGVTQTPKHLITATGQRVTLRCSPRSGDLSVYWYQQSLDQGLQFLIQYYNGEERAKGNILERFSAQQFPDLHSELNLSSLELGDSALYFCASSVATGGYEEQYFGPGTRLTVT.

The chain couples TRBV9 to TRBJ1-2; no clear D gene. The V and J ends lost 0 bases and 8 bases respectively, with 14 bases between them. The CDR3 is made up of 14 amino acids. Germline V lookup: CDR1 SGDLS, CDR2 YYNGEE. CDR3 nucleotide sequence: TGTGCCAGCAGCGTAGCGTGGGAGGGCGGCGGCTACACCTTC. This codes for CASSVAWEGGGYTF.

Of note for this clone: The identical CDR3 is also encoded by other nucleotide sequences in the sample. This CDR3 reads CASARDRGRNTEAFF. The CDR3 DNA follows: TGTGCCAGCGCTCGAGACAGGGGGCGGAACACTGAAGCTTTCTTT. V and J are TRBV2 and TRBJ1-1, with 10 bases aligning to TRBD1. The CDR3 covers 15 residues. Looked up from germline, CDR1 is SNHLY and CDR2 is FYNNEI. Trimming removed 8 bases from V and 1 base from J; junction bases left unmatched: 7.

This chain uses TRBV15 with TRBJ1-1; D ambiguous. Germline V lookup: CDR1 LNHNV, CDR2 YYDKDF (reference sequence). CDR3 length equals 15 residues. V lost 1 base and J 1 base, leaving 10 bases between the germline ends. DNA for the CDR3: TGTGCCACCAGCAGAGGTGGAGTTGCGAACACTGAAGCTTTCTTT. Protein sequence: CATSRGGVANTEAFF.

The chain uses TRBV7-8 and TRBJ1-4; D possibly corresponds to TRBD1 (6 bases). The CDR3 totals 14 residues. Germline V gives CDR1 SGHVS, CDR2 FQNEAQ. V lost 8 bases to trimming and J lost 5 bases, with 15 bases between them. CDR3: CASWPRGINEKLFF. The CDR3 DNA sequence: TGTGCCAGCTGGCCAAGGGGGATAAATGAAAAACTGTTTTTT.

This clone has a handful of counts. V gene TRBV5-4 combines with J gene TRBJ2-1; TRBD2 is a possible D gene (6 bases). The germline CDR1 and CDR2 sequences are SGHNT and YYREEE (reference sequence). V gave up 4 bases and J gave up 5 bases, with 10 bases separating them. This CDR3 comprises 13 residues. The CDR3 region has the DNA TGTGCCAGCAGCGCGACTAGAAACAATGAGCAGTTCTTC. Its translation is CASSATRNNEQFF.

This clone was observed a single time. The chain uses TRBV7-3 and TRBJ2-2; 14 bases line up with TRBD2. The V segment lost 3 bases and the J segment 3 bases; nucleotides outside the gene matches: 9. Germline loops: CDR1 SGHTA, CDR2 FQGTGA. The CDR3 has 19 residues. The CDR3 region has the DNA TGTGCCAGCAGCTTTGGACTAGCGGGAGGCCTTCAATACACCGGGGAGCTGTTTTTT. Protein product: CASSFGLAGGLQYTGELFF.

The gene calls are TRBV28 and TRBJ2-7; D may be TRBD2 (6 bases). This CDR3 contains 16 residues. Germline assignment: CDR1 MDHEN and CDR2 SYDVKM. V was pared by 5 bases and J by 0 bases, with 17 bases between. The CDR3 DNA sequence: TGTGCCAGCAGTCCTGGCCCGGGACTTCTCTCCTACGAGCAGTACTTC. Amino acids: CASSPGPGLLSYEQYF. The whole variable domain, filled in from reference TRBV28 and TRBJ2-7, reads DVKVTQSSRYLVKRTGEKVFLECVQDMDHENMFWYRQDPGLGLRLIYFSYDVKMKEKGDIPEGYSVSREKKERFSLILESASTNQTSMYLCASSPGPGLLSYEQYFGPGTRLTVT.

The rearrangement links TRBV7-2 to TRBJ1-2; tentative D call: TRBD1 (6 bases). Trimming removed 5 bases at V and 6 bases at J, with 10 bases between. CDR3 length: 12 residues. Looked up from germline, CDR1 is SGHTA and CDR2 is FQGNSA. In DNA form, the CDR3 reads TGTGCCAGCAGCACCAACAGGGATGGCTACACCTTC. Translating gives CASSTNRDGYTF.

The sample holds a few counts of this clone. Distinct nucleotide sequences in the sample also encode this CDR3. This chain links TRBV29-1 with TRBJ1-1; D is unclear. Germline V gives CDR1 SQVTM, CDR2 ANQGSEA. With 5 bases removed from V and 1 base from J, the gap between germline ends came to 8 bases. CDR3 size: 12 residues. The CDR3 protein is CSVTGPNTEAFF. The CDR3, as DNA: TGCAGCGTTACTGGGCCGAACACTGAAGCTTTCTTT.

The V and J genes are TRBV16 and TRBJ1-1; the D is unclear. Germline loops: CDR1 KGHSY, CDR2 FQNENV. V lost 8 bases to trimming and J lost 4 bases, with 14 bases between them. This CDR3 contains 13 residues. The CDR3 coding sequence is TGTGCCAGCCGGCGGTTGGGTGGCACTGAAGCTTTCTTT. Translation: CASRRLGGTEAFF.

The V and J genes are TRBV15 and TRBJ2-6, with D perhaps TRBD2 (6 bases). V was pared by 3 bases and J by 0 bases, with 6 bases between. This CDR3 spans 15 amino acids. Germline V gene data show CDR1 as LNHNV and CDR2 as YYDKDF (reference sequence). DNA of the CDR3: TGTGCCACCAGCAGGGAGGGCTCTGGGGCCAACGTCCTGACTTTC. Translation gives CATSREGSGANVLTF.

This clone occurred a few times. The chain has TRBV11-2 and TRBJ1-1, with 9 bases identical to TRBD1. Germline assignment: CDR1 SGHAT and CDR2 FQNNGV. The CDR3 runs to 14 residues. After removal of 3 bases from V and 10 bases from J, the junction contained 9 bases not matched to a gene. CDR3 residues: CASSFGDRVSGAFF. The DNA for the CDR3 is TGTGCCAGCAGCTTTGGGGACAGGGTATCAGGAGCTTTCTTT. The full variable domain, in which reference TRBV11-2 and TRBJ1-1 provide the parts outside the CDR3, is EAGVAQSPRYKIIEKRQSVAFWCNPISGHATLYWYQQILGQGPKLLIQFQNNGVVDDSQLPKDRFSAERLKGVDSTLKIQPAKLEDSAVYLCASSFGDRVSGAFFGQGTRLTVV.

This clone appeared a few times. J is TRBJ1-6 and V is TRBV14; D not resolved. Germline values: CDR1 SGHDN, CDR2 FVKESK. The CDR3 sequence is 14 residues long. The V gene lost 4 bases and the J gene lost 9 bases, with 13 bases spanning the gap. This CDR3 reads CASSPSVFGSPLHF. The CDR3 nucleotides read TGTGCCAGCAGCCCCTCCGTGTTCGGTTCACCCCTCCACTTT.

Comments on this clone: A single base separates this from a much larger clone, so it may be a read error. The sample has other DNA sequences that encode this CDR3 too. V is TRBV4-1 and J is TRBJ2-7; 7 nucleotides align to TRBD2. The V and J ends lost 3 bases and 0 bases, in that order; junction bases with no gene match: 2. Germline CDR1 reads MGHRA; CDR2 reads YSYEKL. This CDR3 is 14 amino acids long. The CDR3 reads CASSHGGGSYEQYF. The CDR3 DNA reads as TGCGCCAGCAGCCATGGCGGGGGCTCCTACGAGCAGTACTTC.